This T cell receptor (beta chain) was found in a study of response to subunit inactivated influenza vaccine. The CDR3 is 15 amino acids. Study-level points and caveats: Authors suggested each seasonal flu vaccination may recruit only limited numbers of new T cells.

This clonotype was picked up one time. The antigen is unknown. One entry per CDR3 protein, called by TCRdb with MiXCR from the RT-PCR reads. The table shows 750,000 to 850,000 distinct CDR3 sequences, with less than 20% occurring only once. Sequencing was performed on PBMCs from blood, taken more than 4 days after vaccination. The clonotype originates from a man in his forties or fifties who received an inactivated influenza vaccine. The V gene is TRBV21-1, the J gene TRBJ1-6. TRBV21-1 is marked as a pseudogene. The CDR3 bases are TGTGCCAGCAGCATAGGACCGATTTACCTTTCACCCCTCCACTTT. This sequence encodes CASSIGPIYLSPLHF.